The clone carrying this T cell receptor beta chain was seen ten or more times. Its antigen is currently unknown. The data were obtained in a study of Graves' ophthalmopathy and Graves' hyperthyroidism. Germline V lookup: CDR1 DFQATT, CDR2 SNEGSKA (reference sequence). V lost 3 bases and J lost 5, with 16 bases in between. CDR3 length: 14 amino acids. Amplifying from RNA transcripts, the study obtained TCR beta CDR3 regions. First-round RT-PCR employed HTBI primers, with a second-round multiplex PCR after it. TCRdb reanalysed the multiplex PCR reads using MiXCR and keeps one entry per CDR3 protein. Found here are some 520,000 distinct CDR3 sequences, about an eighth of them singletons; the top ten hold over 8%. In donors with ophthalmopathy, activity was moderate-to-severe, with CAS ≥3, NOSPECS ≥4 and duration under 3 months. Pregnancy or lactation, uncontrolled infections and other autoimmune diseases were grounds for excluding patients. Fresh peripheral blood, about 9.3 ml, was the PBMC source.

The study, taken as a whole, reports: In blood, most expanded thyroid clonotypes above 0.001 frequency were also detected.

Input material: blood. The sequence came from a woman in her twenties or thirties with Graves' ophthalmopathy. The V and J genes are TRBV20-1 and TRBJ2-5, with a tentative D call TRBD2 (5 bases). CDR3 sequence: CSARRAAIRETQYF. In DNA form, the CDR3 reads TGCAGTGCTAGGAGGGCGGCCATCCGGGAGACCCAGTACTTC.